This TCR beta chain was found in a study of blood T cell repertoires in COVID-19. From germline, CDR1 is MNHEY and CDR2 SVGAGI. The CDR3 is made up of 16 amino acids. V was cut by 1 base and J by 1 base, with 11 bases left in between. The assay was immunoSEQ multiplex PCR, and TCRdb's table has in-frame clones only and misses some. The repertoire consists of more than 100,000 clones, with roughly nine tenths occurring once and the leading ten covering approximately 17%. The TCR comes from an elderly woman in a cohort sampled during active COVID-19. This chain joins TRBV6-5 and TRBJ2-1; possibly TRBD2 for D (5 bases). Material for sequencing was peripheral blood. CDR3 DNA: TGTGCCAGCAGTTACTACCGTTGGACTTCCTACAATGAGCAGTTCTTC. Protein: CASSYYRWTSYNEQFF.